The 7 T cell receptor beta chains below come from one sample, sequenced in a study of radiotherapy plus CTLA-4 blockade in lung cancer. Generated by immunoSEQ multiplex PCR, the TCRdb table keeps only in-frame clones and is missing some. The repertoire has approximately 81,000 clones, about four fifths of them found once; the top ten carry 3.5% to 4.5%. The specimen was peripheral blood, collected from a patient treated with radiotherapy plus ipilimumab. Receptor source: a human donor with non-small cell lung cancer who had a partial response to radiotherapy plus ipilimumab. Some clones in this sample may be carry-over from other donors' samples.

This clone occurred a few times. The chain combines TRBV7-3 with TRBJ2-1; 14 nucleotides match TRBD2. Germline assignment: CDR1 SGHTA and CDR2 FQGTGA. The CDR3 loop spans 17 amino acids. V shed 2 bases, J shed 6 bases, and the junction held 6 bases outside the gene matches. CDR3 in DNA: TGTGCCAGCAGCTTATCCCGCGGGACTAGCGGGAGCAATGAGCAGTTCTTC. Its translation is CASSLSRGTSGSNEQFF.

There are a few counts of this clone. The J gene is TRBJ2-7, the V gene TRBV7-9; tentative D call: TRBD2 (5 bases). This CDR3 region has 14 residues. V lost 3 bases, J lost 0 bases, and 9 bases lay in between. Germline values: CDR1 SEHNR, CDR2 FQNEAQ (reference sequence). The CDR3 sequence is CASSLEASSYEQYF. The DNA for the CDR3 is TGTGCCAGCAGCTTGGAGGCTAGCTCCTACGAGCAGTACTTC.

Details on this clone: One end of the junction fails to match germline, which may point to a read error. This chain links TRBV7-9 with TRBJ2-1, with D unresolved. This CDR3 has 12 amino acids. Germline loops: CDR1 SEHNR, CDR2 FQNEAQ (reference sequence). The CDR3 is CASSAESNPSIF. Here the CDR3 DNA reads TGTGCCAGCAGCGCCGAGTCCAATCCTAGTATCTTC.

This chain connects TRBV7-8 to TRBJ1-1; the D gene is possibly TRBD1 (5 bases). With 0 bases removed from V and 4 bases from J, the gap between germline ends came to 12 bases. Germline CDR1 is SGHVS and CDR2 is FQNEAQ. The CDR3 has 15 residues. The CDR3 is CASSLAIGGGTEAFF. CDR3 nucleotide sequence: TGTGCCAGCAGCTTAGCGATTGGGGGGGGCACTGAAGCTTTCTTT.

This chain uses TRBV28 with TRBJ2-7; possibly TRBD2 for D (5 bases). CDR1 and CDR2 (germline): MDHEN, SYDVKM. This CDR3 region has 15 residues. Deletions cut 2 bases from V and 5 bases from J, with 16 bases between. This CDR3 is CASSLRAADRHEQYF. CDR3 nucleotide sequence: TGTGCCAGCAGTTTAAGGGCAGCGGACCGCCACGAGCAGTACTTC. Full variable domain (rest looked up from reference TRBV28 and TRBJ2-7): DVKVTQSSRYLVKRTGEKVFLECVQDMDHENMFWYRQDPGLGLRLIYFSYDVKMKEKGDIPEGYSVSREKKERFSLILESASTNQTSMYLCASSLRAADRHEQYFGPGTRLTVT.

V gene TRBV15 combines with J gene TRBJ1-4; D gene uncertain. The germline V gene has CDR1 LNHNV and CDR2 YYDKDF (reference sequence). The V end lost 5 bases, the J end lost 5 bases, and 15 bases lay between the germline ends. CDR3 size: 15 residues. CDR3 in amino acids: CATSGRHLNNEKLFF. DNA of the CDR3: TGTGCCACCAGCGGTAGACACCTCAACAATGAAAAACTGTTTTTT.

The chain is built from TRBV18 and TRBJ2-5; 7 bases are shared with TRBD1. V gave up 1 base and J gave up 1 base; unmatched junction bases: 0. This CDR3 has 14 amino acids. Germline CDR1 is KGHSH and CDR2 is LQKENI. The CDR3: CASSPQGAQETQYF. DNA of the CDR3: TGTGCCAGCTCACCACAGGGGGCCCAAGAGACCCAGTACTTC.